The 18 T cell receptor beta chains in this list originate from one sample, sequenced in a study of blood T cells in healthy people across ages. The second PCR ran about 6 to 11 cycles with a sample-barcoded 5' primer and J-beta primers. Via MiXCR, TCRdb re-called the 5' RACE reads, giving one row per CDR3 protein. The sample records 850,000 to 1,100,000 distinct CDR3 sequences, roughly two fifths being singletons. The sequencing input was blood. These receptors originate from a man between 18 and 29 years old in good health.

This clonotype was counted a few times. This chain links TRBV4-3 with TRBJ2-7, with D unclear. Trimming removed 2 bases from V and 0 bases from J, with 11 bases in between. Germline assignment: CDR1 LGHNA and CDR2 YSLEER. The CDR3 runs to 15 residues. CDR3 nucleotide sequence: TGCGCCAGCAGCCAATACCTACAGACCTCCTACGAGCAGTACTTC. Its protein product is CASSQYLQTSYEQYF.

The chain recombines TRBV7-2 with TRBJ2-1, with TRBD2 as a possible D gene (6 bases). With 4 bases removed from V and 8 bases from J, the gap between germline ends came to 9 bases. Looked up from germline, CDR1 is SGHTA and CDR2 is FQGNSA. CDR3 length: 12 residues. The CDR3 here is CASSSAGYEQFF. DNA for the CDR3: TGTGCCAGCAGCTCGGCGGGATATGAGCAGTTCTTC.

This rearrangement joins TRBV20-1 to TRBJ1-2, with 9 positions matching TRBD1. This CDR3 comprises 13 residues. Trimming removed 3 bases from V and 6 bases from J; junction bases left unmatched: 5. Germline loops: CDR1 DFQATT, CDR2 SNEGSKA (reference sequence). The CDR3 sequence is CSARGQGDDGYTF. DNA for the CDR3: TGCAGTGCTAGGGGACAGGGTGATGATGGCTACACCTTC.

V usage is TRBV14 and J usage is TRBJ2-7; a weak D match, TRBD1 (5 bases). This CDR3 spans 13 amino acids. V lost 0 bases, J lost 12 bases, and 15 bases lay in between. CDR1 is SGHDN and CDR2 is FVKESK in the germline V gene. CDR3 sequence reads: CASSQDHNQGLYF. The CDR3 nucleotides are TGTGCCAGCAGCCAAGATCATAACCAGGGCCTGTACTTC. Supplemented by reference TRBV14 and TRBJ2-7, the full variable domain reads EAGVTQFPSHSVIEKGQTVTLRCDPISGHDNLYWYRRVMGKEIKFLLHFVKESKQDESGMPNNRFLAERTGGTYSTLKVQPAELEDSGVYFCASSQDHNQGLYFGPGTRLTVT.

The chain has TRBV20-1 and TRBJ1-2; TRBD1 is a possible D gene (6 bases). V lost 6 bases, J lost 4 bases, and 21 bases lay in between. Per the germline V gene, CDR1 is DFQATT and CDR2 is SNEGSKA (reference sequence). This CDR3 has 15 residues. The CDR3 DNA sequence: TGCAGTGCAAAGGACCCGGGACACTTAATCTATGGCTACACCTTC. This codes for CSAKDPGHLIYGYTF.

With regard to this clonotype: This may arise from a read error, as a much more abundant clone is one base away. As DNA, the CDR3 is TGTGCCAGCAGTGATCGGAGGGGGCAGACTGAAACTTTCTTT. Protein: CASSDRRGQTETFF. The rearrangement links TRBV25-1 to TRBJ1-1; 7 bases align to TRBD1. CDR1 and CDR2 (germline): MGHDK, SYGVNS. The CDR3 covers 14 residues.

J is TRBJ1-4 and V is TRBV4-2, with a tentative D call TRBD1 (6 bases). CDR3 length: 15 amino acids. Germline assignment: CDR1 LGHNA and CDR2 YNFKEQ. Trimming took 1 base from V and 3 from J, leaving 9 bases between them. For the CDR3, the DNA is TGTGCCAGCAGCCAAGTAGAGGGGGCTAATGAAAAACTGTTTTTT. Translation gives CASSQVEGANEKLFF.

The genes are TRBV7-9 and TRBJ1-1; D possibly corresponds to TRBD1 (6 bases). V gave up 4 bases and J gave up 0 bases, with 9 bases separating them. The CDR3 is 14 amino acids. The germline V gene has CDR1 SEHNR and CDR2 FQNEAQ (reference sequence). CDR3 in amino acids: CASSWDKLNTEAFF. The CDR3 bases are TGTGCCAGCAGCTGGGACAAGTTGAACACTGAAGCTTTCTTT.

For the CDR3, the DNA is TGTGCCAGCAGCGGGGCCGCTGAGACCCAGTACTTC. The encoded protein is CASSGAAETQYF. The chain has TRBV9 and TRBJ2-5; D gene unclear. Trimming took off 3 bases at V and 5 bases at J, with 8 bases between the two ends. The CDR3 is 12 residues long. Germline values: CDR1 SGDLS, CDR2 YYNGEE.

This clonotype was seen a few times. The V gene is TRBV20-1, the J gene TRBJ2-5; a possible D gene is TRBD1 (6 bases). V lost 7 bases, J lost 8 bases, and 14 bases lay in between. Germline V gives CDR1 DFQATT, CDR2 SNEGSKA (reference sequence). This CDR3 region has 11 residues. Here the CDR3 reads CSGQGLNTQYF. CDR3 nucleotides: TGCAGTGGGCAGGGGTTAAACACCCAGTACTTC.

This clonotype has just a few counts. The V call is TRBV20-1, the J call TRBJ1-1, with TRBD1 matching over 8 bases. In germline, CDR1 is DFQATT, CDR2 SNEGSKA (reference sequence). This CDR3 has 14 amino acids. Trimming took 6 bases from V and 0 from J; bases not matched to a gene: 6. As DNA, the CDR3 is TGCAGTGCCCATACGACAGGGGTGAACACTGAAGCTTTCTTT. Translating it yields CSAHTTGVNTEAFF.

As regards this clonotype: This may be a read error: a much more frequent sequence differs by one nucleotide. This sequence joins TRBV7-2 and TRBJ2-1, with a tentative D call TRBD2 (6 bases). Looked up from germline, CDR1 is SGHTA and CDR2 is FQGNSA. The CDR3 covers 11 residues. Deletions cut 4 bases from V and 10 bases from J, with 8 bases between. CDR3 DNA: TGTGCCAGCAGCTGCGGGACCGAGCAGTTCTTC. This gives the protein CASSCGTEQFF.

This clonotype was detected only a few times. The chain is built from TRBV7-9 and TRBJ2-4, with D perhaps matching TRBD1 (5 bases). CDR3 size: 15 residues. Germline V CDR1 and CDR2: SEHNR, FQNEAQ (reference sequence). V lost 4 bases to trimming and J lost 3 bases, with 13 bases between them. The CDR3 sequence is CASSSVTVDKNIQYF. The CDR3 bases are TGTGCCAGCAGCTCCGTGACAGTTGACAAAAACATTCAGTACTTC.

The CDR3 DNA is TGTGCCAGCGGGACAGGGGGCCCTAAGGCGGCTTTCTTT. It yields the protein CASGTGGPKAAFF. This chain uses TRBV12-3 or TRBV12-4 with TRBJ1-1; 12 bases are shared with TRBD1. Germline trimming cut 8 bases from V and 11 bases from J; bases unmatched to any gene: 9. CDR3 length: 13 amino acids.

This chain joins TRBV28 and TRBJ2-7, with D perhaps TRBD2 (5 bases). Germline V gene data show CDR1 as MDHEN and CDR2 as SYDVKM. The V gene lost 2 bases and the J gene lost 4 bases, with 12 bases spanning the gap. This CDR3 region has 14 residues. The CDR3 nucleotides are TGTGCCAGCAGTTTAACGGGGAAGTGGTACGAGCAGTACTTC. This gives the protein CASSLTGKWYEQYF. Supplemented by reference TRBV28 and TRBJ2-7, the full variable domain reads DVKVTQSSRYLVKRTGEKVFLECVQDMDHENMFWYRQDPGLGLRLIYFSYDVKMKEKGDIPEGYSVSREKKERFSLILESASTNQTSMYLCASSLTGKWYEQYFGPGTRLTVT.

The chain uses TRBV7-9 and TRBJ1-2, with D maybe TRBD1 (6 bases). CDR1 and CDR2 from the germline V gene are SEHNR and FQNEAQ (reference sequence). The V and J ends lost 4 bases and 0 bases respectively, with 12 bases between them. CDR3 size: 15 residues. CDR3 amino acids: CASSSLQGPNYGYTF. In DNA, the CDR3 is TGTGCCAGCAGCTCGCTACAGGGACCTAACTATGGCTACACCTTC.

This clonotype was observed many times. This chain joins TRBV12-3 or TRBV12-4 and TRBJ2-1; D perhaps matches TRBD1 (5 bases). The length of the CDR3 is 12 residues. Between the trimmed V and J ends, which lost 6 bases and 7 bases, there was a span of 10 bases. The CDR3 DNA follows: TGTGCCAGCAGCGCCACAGGTAATGAGCAGTTCTTC. Translated: CASSATGNEQFF.

This chain uses TRBV20-1 with TRBJ2-3, with 10 positions matching TRBD2. The CDR3 has 17 amino acids. V lost 3 bases, J lost 0 bases, and 9 bases stayed unmatched. CDR1 is DFQATT, CDR2 SNEGSKA, per germline (reference sequence). The CDR3 DNA sequence: TGCAGTGCTAGTTACGCTAGCGGGGGCCATAGCACAGATACGCAGTATTTT. Translating gives CSASYASGGHSTDTQYF.